This T cell receptor beta chain was obtained from a study of shared clonotypes between healthy human individuals. A note on this clone: The antigen remains unidentified. Distinct nucleotide sequences in the sample also encode this CDR3.

CD45RO-negative, CCR7-positively selected cells formed the naive CD8 fraction, excluding terminally differentiated effector memory CD45RA+ cells. Study-level results: Genetic and exposure-history diversity was limited by the few donors.

Profiling relied on immunoSEQ multiplex PCR, and the TCRdb table lists in-frame clones only, not all of them. Of about 680,000 clones in the sample, about 90% were seen once. There are 15 residues in the CDR3. V was cut by 0 bases and J by 1 base, with 5 bases left in between. Germline V gene data show CDR1 as SGDLS and CDR2 as YYNGEE. The genes are TRBV9 and TRBJ2-6; a weak D match, TRBD1 (5 bases). The origin of this receptor is a man aged 25-45 years in good health. Sequences were obtained from naive CD8+ T cells sorted from blood. DNA for the CDR3: TGTGCCAGCAGCGTAGAGGGGTCTGGGGCCAACGTCCTGACTTTC. It codes for CASSVEGSGANVLTF.